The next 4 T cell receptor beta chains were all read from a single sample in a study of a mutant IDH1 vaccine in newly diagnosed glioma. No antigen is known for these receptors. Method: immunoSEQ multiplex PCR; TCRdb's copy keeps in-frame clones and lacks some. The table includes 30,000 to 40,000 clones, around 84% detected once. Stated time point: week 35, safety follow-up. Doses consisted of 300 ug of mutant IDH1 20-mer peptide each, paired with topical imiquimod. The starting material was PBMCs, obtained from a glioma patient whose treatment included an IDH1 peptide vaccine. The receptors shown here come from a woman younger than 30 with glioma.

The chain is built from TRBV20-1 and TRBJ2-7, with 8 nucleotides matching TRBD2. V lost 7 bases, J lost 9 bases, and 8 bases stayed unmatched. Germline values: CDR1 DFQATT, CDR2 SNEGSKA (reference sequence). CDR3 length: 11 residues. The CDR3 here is CSVGTRDWQYF. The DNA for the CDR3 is TGCAGTGTCGGGACTAGAGACTGGCAGTACTTC.

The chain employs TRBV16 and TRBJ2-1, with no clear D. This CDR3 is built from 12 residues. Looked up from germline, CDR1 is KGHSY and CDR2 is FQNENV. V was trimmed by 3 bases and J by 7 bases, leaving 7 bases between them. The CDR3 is CASSQWSNEQFF. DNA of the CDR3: TGTGCCAGCAGCCAGTGGAGTAATGAGCAGTTCTTC.

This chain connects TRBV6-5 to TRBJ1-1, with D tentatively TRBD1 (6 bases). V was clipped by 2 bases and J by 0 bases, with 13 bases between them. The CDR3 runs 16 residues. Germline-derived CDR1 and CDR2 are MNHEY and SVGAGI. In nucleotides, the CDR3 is TGTGCCAGCAGTTACGCCGGAGGGGGGGTGAACACTGAAGCTTTCTTT. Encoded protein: CASSYAGGGVNTEAFF.

The CDR3 DNA reads as TGTGCCAGCAGTTTATCGGTTCGGACAGGGGCCTTTAATGAGCAGTTCTTC. It yields the protein CASSLSVRTGAFNEQFF. V and J are TRBV28 and TRBJ2-1; the match to TRBD1 covers 9 bases. The CDR3 is 17 residues long. Germline CDR1 and CDR2: MDHEN and SYDVKM. V gave up 1 base and J gave up 7 bases; unmatched junction bases: 11.